The clone carrying this T cell receptor beta chain is identified as medium-sized from frequency. Its antigen is not identified. The authors prepared UMI-labeled TRB cDNA libraries by 5' RACE. Reanalyzing the 5' RACE reads, TCRdb keeps one entry per CDR3 protein, without DNA. The table for this sample gives about 5,800 distinct CDR3 sequences. Looked up from germline, CDR1 is SQVTM and CDR2 is ANQGSEA. This CDR3 has 12 residues. The sample belongs to a study of CXCR3-negative and CXCR3-positive naive CD8 T cells. Regarding the study as a whole: Diversity was high in both naive subsets and much lower in memory cells. TRB CDR3s of CXCR3-positive naive cells were more hydrophobic than those of CXCR3-negative naive cells.

The sequenced sample was naive CXCR3+ CD8+ T cells from blood. This sample's subset: CD45RO-CCR7+CD27+CD95- naive CD8+ T cells expressing CXCR3 (TNR3+). The chain employs TRBV29-1 and TRBJ2-7; TCRdb proposes TRBD2, but this gene call is untestable without DNA. The clonotype comes from a human donor in good health. Some clones in this sample may be carry-over from other donors' samples. The CDR3 loop reads CSAGIDTYEQYF.